This T cell receptor (beta chain) was documented in a study of OX40 agonist ivuxolimab in advanced cancers. Broader study findings: Some nonresponders likewise displayed low normalized T-cell clonal expansion. At 0.1 to 3.0 mg/kg, clonal expansion of CD4+ and CD8+ blood T cells had occurred by week 6.

The CDR3 totals 15 residues. Germline-derived CDR1 and CDR2 are MNHEY and SVGAGI. With V trimmed by 2 bases and J by 6 bases, 4 bases remained unmatched. This table comes from immunoSEQ multiplex PCR, and its TCRdb copy is limited to in-frame clones, with some not included. The table lists approximately 120,000 clones, roughly 90% of them singletons. A note on this clone: Antigen specificity is unknown.

The TCR originated in an adult with an advanced solid tumor such as melanoma, head and neck, liver or kidney cancer. The source was CD4+ or CD8+ T cells sorted from blood, collected in a trial of the OX40 agonist ivuxolimab. The rearrangement joins TRBV6-5 to TRBJ2-5, with 12 bases that match TRBD2. CDR3 residues: CASSYRTSGTKTQYF. The CDR3 region has the DNA TGTGCCAGCAGTTACAGGACTAGCGGGACAAAGACCCAGTACTTC.